Each of the 24 T cell receptor beta chains below was sequenced from the same sample in a study of post-analysis software for immune sequencing data. Unique molecular identifiers had been added to the TCR beta cDNA libraries. TCRdb called the PCR reads again in MiXCR, with one record for every CDR3 protein. The table shows about 500,000 distinct CDR3 sequences, with 40% to 55% occurring only once. Findings and caveats of the study: A handful of TRBV segments occurring more often in patients than controls included TRBV5-6, TRBV5-1 and TRBV20-1.

Antigens for these TCRs are unknown. Sequencing was done on a sample of blood. Source of these receptors: a girl between 10 and 17 years old with multiple sclerosis.

The chain carries TRBV10-2 and TRBJ2-1; D gene uncertain. V lost 5 bases, J lost 9 bases, and 14 bases lay in between. This CDR3 spans 13 amino acids. The germline V gene has CDR1 WSHSY and CDR2 SAAADI. CDR3 residues: CASSIGLRTEQFF. The CDR3, as DNA: TGCGCCAGCAGTATTGGTCTCAGGACTGAGCAGTTCTTC.

The V call is TRBV29-1, the J call TRBJ1-2, with TRBD1 matching over 8 bases. The CDR3 extends over 12 amino acids. CDR1 and CDR2 from the germline V gene are SQVTM and ANQGSEA. V dropped 4 bases and J dropped 8; count of bases not matched to a gene: 6. The CDR3 sequence is CSVVQGDGGYTF. CDR3 coding DNA: TGCAGCGTTGTACAGGGGGATGGGGGCTACACCTTC.

This clonotype was seen only a few times. The rearrangement uses TRBV11-2 and TRBJ2-5, with 7 bases that match TRBD2. The CDR3 has 16 amino acids. V was pared by 1 base and J by 2 bases, with 7 bases of the junction left unmatched. Looked up from germline, CDR1 is SGHAT and CDR2 is FQNNGV. The CDR3 DNA is TGTGCCAGCAGCTTAGGCTACGCGGGGGTACAAGAGACCCAGTACTTC. This codes for CASSLGYAGVQETQYF.

This chain connects TRBV10-3 to TRBJ1-2; the match to TRBD1 covers 8 bases. The V gene's germline CDR1 is ENHRY and CDR2 SYGVKD. The length of the CDR3 is 15 residues. Trimming at V came to 6 bases and at J to 8 bases, leaving 14 bases not matched to a gene. As DNA, the CDR3 is TGTGCCATCAGCGTATCGGGACAGGAGGCGGGGGGCTACACCTTC. It encodes CAISVSGQEAGGYTF.

This clonotype was seen more than once but under ten times. V is TRBV4-1 and J is TRBJ2-7; 7 positions match TRBD2. V shed 1 base, J shed 2 bases, and the junction held 8 bases outside the gene matches. The CDR3 contains 16 residues. Germline V gene data show CDR1 as MGHRA and CDR2 as YSYEKL. This CDR3 reads CASSQAPGGLTYEQYF. For the CDR3, the DNA is TGCGCCAGCAGCCAAGCCCCGGGGGGATTAACCTACGAGCAGTACTTC.

The chain couples TRBV12-3 or TRBV12-4 to TRBJ2-7, with 10 bases identical to TRBD2. J lost 3 bases, V lost 6 bases, and 8 bases had no gene match. The CDR3 loop spans 15 amino acids. CDR3 residues: CASSRTSGGLYEQYF. DNA for the CDR3: TGTGCCAGCAGCCGGACTAGCGGTGGGCTCTACGAGCAGTACTTC.

The CDR3 here is CASSSPPRGTYNEQFF. The CDR3 bases are TGTGCCAGCAGCTCCCCCCCCAGGGGAACCTACAATGAGCAGTTCTTC. The chain joins TRBV7-2 to TRBJ2-1; TRBD1 is a possible D gene (6 bases). CDR1 SGHTA and CDR2 FQGNSA come from the germline V gene. Trimming took off 4 bases at V and 2 bases at J, with 15 bases between the two ends. The length of the CDR3 is 16 residues.

The V and J genes are TRBV6-1 and TRBJ2-1, with 8 bases that match TRBD2. Trimming cost V 2 bases and J 1 base; bases outside gene matches: 4. The CDR3 has 16 residues. Per germline, CDR1 MNHNS and CDR2 SASEGT. The CDR3 region is CASSELTSGSYNEQFF. The CDR3 bases are TGTGCCAGCAGTGAATTAACTAGCGGTTCCTACAATGAGCAGTTCTTC.

This clonotype showed up just a few times. The chain joins TRBV28 to TRBJ1-4; 9 bases fit TRBD1. Germline V gene sequence: CDR1 MDHEN, CDR2 SYDVKM. V shed 5 bases, J shed 5 bases, and the junction held 6 bases outside the gene matches. The CDR3 is 15 amino acids. The CDR3 protein is CASSEVDRGNEKLFF. The CDR3 nucleotides are TGTGCCAGCAGTGAGGTGGACAGGGGAAATGAAAAACTGTTTTTT.

This clonotype was seen only a few times. For the CDR3, the DNA is TGCGCCAGCAGCCCAGGACAGGGGCGTTCACCCCTCCACTTT. Translating gives CASSPGQGRSPLHF. The chain joins TRBV5-1 to TRBJ1-6, with 9 positions matching TRBD1. The length of the CDR3 is 14 residues. The germline V gene has CDR1 SGHRS and CDR2 YFSETQ. J was trimmed by 9 bases and V by 4 bases; bases with no gene match: 5.

In this sample, this clonotype turned up a few times. The chain couples TRBV7-8 to TRBJ2-1; D perhaps matches TRBD1 (6 bases). Germline V gene lookup returns CDR1 SGHVS and CDR2 FQNEAQ. Trimming removed 5 bases from V and 9 bases from J, with 17 bases in between. This CDR3 comprises 14 residues. CDR3 sequence reads: CASSPTGISSEQFF. The CDR3 DNA reads as TGTGCCAGCAGCCCAACAGGGATTAGTAGTGAGCAGTTCTTC.

The chain links TRBV7-2 to TRBJ1-5, with D unclear. V lost 2 bases, J lost 0 bases, and 14 bases lay in between. This CDR3 comprises 17 residues. The germline CDR1 and CDR2 sequences are SGHTA and FQGNSA. The DNA of the CDR3 is TGTGCCAGCAGCTTATGGTCAAACAGTAATAGCAATCAGCCCCAGCATTTT. Protein sequence: CASSLWSNSNSNQPQHF.

V is TRBV6-6 and J is TRBJ1-2; TRBD1 aligns across 7 bases. V lost 7 bases and J lost 2; bases outside the gene matches: 10. CDR1 and CDR2 (germline): MNHNY, SVGAGI (reference sequence). This CDR3 has 15 amino acids. CDR3 sequence reads: CASIIGQDLNYGYTF. CDR3 coding DNA: TGTGCCAGCATCATCGGACAGGACCTGAACTATGGCTACACCTTC.

This chain joins TRBV9 and TRBJ2-1; TRBD2 is a possible D gene (5 bases). This CDR3 is built from 17 residues. V gave up 4 bases and J gave up 0 bases, with 17 bases separating them. From germline, CDR1 is SGDLS and CDR2 YYNGEE. CDR3 loop: CASSTNRRGSSYNEQFF. The CDR3 coding sequence is TGTGCCAGCAGCACTAATCGTCGGGGAAGCTCCTACAATGAGCAGTTCTTC.

The genes are TRBV28 and TRBJ1-2; no clear D gene. Trimming left V 4 bases short and J 0 bases short, with 18 bases between. Germline V gene lookup returns CDR1 MDHEN and CDR2 SYDVKM. The CDR3 consists of 17 residues. CDR3 bases: TGTGCCAGCAGTTCCAGGCGCACCACGAACACTAACTATGGCTACACCTTC. Its translation is CASSSRRTTNTNYGYTF.

This clonotype was seen many times. The chain joins TRBV6-5 to TRBJ2-7; 7 positions agree with TRBD2. J was trimmed by 3 bases and V by 11 bases; bases with no gene match: 19. There are 16 residues in the CDR3. Germline assignment: CDR1 MNHEY and CDR2 SVGAGI. The CDR3 DNA is TGTGCCGGTCGAACATATTTCCCGGTAGCGGGCTACGAGCAGTACTTC. Translating it yields CAGRTYFPVAGYEQYF.

The chain employs TRBV10-3 and TRBJ1-5; D not certain. Trimming removed 0 bases from V and 3 bases from J, with 9 bases in between. CDR3 length equals 15 residues. CDR1 and CDR2 from the germline V gene are ENHRY and SYGVKD. The CDR3 nucleotides are TGTGCCATCAGTGAGTCAATACAGAACAATCAGCCCCAGCATTTT. Protein sequence: CAISESIQNNQPQHF.

V gene TRBV7-9 combines with J gene TRBJ2-1; TRBD2 matches at 9 bases. The CDR3 totals 15 residues. Trimming at V came to 5 bases and at J to 6 bases, leaving 8 bases not matched to a gene. The germline CDR1 and CDR2 sequences are SEHNR and FQNEAQ (reference sequence). Here the CDR3 DNA reads TGTGCCAGCAGCCCGTCAGCGGGGGGCCCCAATGAGCAGTTCTTC. It encodes CASSPSAGGPNEQFF.

The V and J genes are TRBV20-1 and TRBJ2-5; 8 bases map to TRBD2. CDR1 is DFQATT, CDR2 SNEGSKA, per germline (reference sequence). This CDR3 is 15 amino acids long. V trimming: 2 bases; J trimming: 4 bases; junction bases outside the gene matches: 9. CDR3 bases: TGCAGTGCTAGAAGCCGGGCTAGCGGGCGAGAGACCCAGTACTTC. Translating it yields CSARSRASGRETQYF.

The V and J genes are TRBV18 and TRBJ2-1; TRBD2 might be the D (5 bases). Trimming removed 2 bases at V and 6 bases at J, with 8 bases between. CDR1 and CDR2 (germline): KGHSH, LQKENI. The CDR3 has 13 amino acids. The CDR3 sequence: CASSPELVNEQFF. The CDR3 nucleotides are TGTGCCAGCTCACCAGAACTAGTCAATGAGCAGTTCTTC.

The rearrangement links TRBV12-3 or TRBV12-4 to TRBJ2-3; 16 nucleotides match TRBD2. This CDR3 has 18 residues. Losses at the gene ends were 6 bases for V and 3 bases for J; bases not matched to a gene: 9. This chain's CDR3 is CASSPEGLAGGRTDTQYF. The CDR3 DNA is TGTGCCAGCAGCCCCGAGGGACTAGCGGGAGGGCGTACAGATACGCAGTATTTT.

This clonotype has a handful of counts. The chain carries TRBV10-3 and TRBJ2-7; D remains unclear. Per germline, CDR1 ENHRY and CDR2 SYGVKD. V was pared by 10 bases and J by 1 base, with 14 bases between. The CDR3 contains 13 residues. The CDR3 spells CATSVQVSYEQYF. As DNA, the CDR3 is TGTGCCACCTCCGTCCAGGTATCCTACGAGCAGTACTTC.

CDR3 sequence: CSALNSGTEDTQYF. In DNA, the CDR3 is TGCAGTGCTCTAAATAGCGGGACGGAAGATACGCAGTATTTT. The chain has TRBV20-1 and TRBJ2-3, with 8 positions matching TRBD2. The CDR3 is made up of 14 amino acids. V was pared by 5 bases and J by 5 bases, with 9 bases of the junction left unmatched. Germline CDR1 is DFQATT and CDR2 is SNEGSKA (reference sequence).

A few counts support this clonotype. The CDR3, as DNA: TGCAGCGTTGAAGATCAGGGGCCCAATGGCTACACCTTC. This gives the protein CSVEDQGPNGYTF. This chain joins TRBV29-1 and TRBJ1-2, with TRBD1 as a possible D gene (6 bases). The V end was cut by 0 bases, the J end by 6 bases, with 11 bases between. Germline V lookup: CDR1 SQVTM, CDR2 ANQGSEA. This CDR3 is 13 amino acids long.